This TCR beta chain emerged from a study of OX40 agonist ivuxolimab in advanced cancers. As for the study in general: Aged about 23 to 90 with a mean of about 63 years, they were approximately 79% male.

The table came from immunoSEQ multiplex PCR; TCRdb's copy has only in-frame clones and leaves some out. The sample contains some 66,000 clones, around nine tenths of which appear only once. This receptor was obtained from an adult with an advanced solid tumor such as melanoma, head and neck, liver or kidney cancer. Sequencing used CD4+ or CD8+ T cells sorted from blood, obtained in a trial of the OX40 agonist ivuxolimab.

CDR3 protein: CASSLASSTDTQYF. The CDR3 DNA is TGTGCCAGCAGCTTAGCAAGCAGCACAGATACGCAGTATTTT. The chain has TRBV7-9 and TRBJ2-3, with no clear D. Germline V gene data show CDR1 as SEHNR and CDR2 as FQNEAQ (reference sequence). The CDR3 is 14 residues long. V lost 0 bases and J 0 bases, leaving 4 bases between the germline ends.